The next 13 T cell receptor beta chains were all read from a single sample in a study of T cells in localized non-small cell lung cancer. Only in-frame clones appear in the TCRdb table, and some are missing; sequencing was by immunoSEQ multiplex PCR. The sample consists of about 20,000 clones, 75% to 90% of them appearing once. The sequencing used PBMCs, collected before any cancer treatment. These receptors originate from a man between 35 and 75 years old with stage II squamous cell lung carcinoma.

This chain joins TRBV20-1 and TRBJ1-1, with 7 bases fitting TRBD1. V lost 5 bases to trimming and J lost 13 bases; unmatched junction nucleotides: 10. CDR3 length: 11 residues. The V gene's germline CDR1 is DFQATT and CDR2 SNEGSKA (reference sequence). This CDR3 reads CSARDRGIVFF. The CDR3 region has the DNA TGCAGTGCTCGGGACAGAGGGATAGTTTTCTTT.

The rearrangement uses TRBV5-8 and TRBJ1-1, with D possibly TRBD1 on 6 matching bases. Germline CDR1 SGHTS, CDR2 YDEGEE. The CDR3 runs to 14 residues. Trimming stripped 4 bases from V and 0 bases from J, with 10 bases between. DNA of the CDR3: TGTGCCAGCAGCCCCGGGACACTGAACACTGAAGCTTTCTTT. Translating it yields CASSPGTLNTEAFF.

This sequence joins TRBV7-3 and TRBJ2-1; TRBD2 agrees at 8 bases. The V and J ends lost 3 bases and 1 base, in that order; junction bases with no gene match: 20. Germline assignment: CDR1 SGHTA and CDR2 FQGTGA. This CDR3 spans 21 amino acids. The CDR3 coding sequence is TGTGCCAGCAGCTTGAGCCGGGGCCTAGCGGGCTTCGGGGGATCCTACAATGAGCAGTTCTTC. It codes for CASSLSRGLAGFGGSYNEQFF.

The chain is built from TRBV5-1 and TRBJ2-7; a weak D match, TRBD2 (6 bases). V lost 0 bases to trimming and J lost 3 bases, with 7 bases between them. Germline assignment: CDR1 SGHRS and CDR2 YFSETQ. This CDR3 is built from 13 residues. The CDR3 protein is CASSLEGLYEQYF. CDR3 DNA: TGCGCCAGCAGCTTGGAGGGACTCTACGAGCAGTACTTC.

The gene calls are TRBV10-3 and TRBJ2-5; D is perhaps TRBD2 (7 bases). The CDR3 is 15 amino acids. Looked up from germline, CDR1 is ENHRY and CDR2 is SYGVKD. V was clipped by 3 bases and J by 5 bases, with 16 bases between them. The CDR3, as DNA: TGTGCCATCAGTGACCCGGTCAGGGGAGGGGAGACCCAGTACTTC. This codes for CAISDPVRGGETQYF.

This clone turned up a few times. The V call is TRBV18, the J call TRBJ1-1, with D tentatively TRBD1 (5 bases). V was pared by 3 bases and J by 1 base, with 15 bases between. The germline CDR1 and CDR2 sequences are KGHSH and LQKENI. The CDR3 length is 16 residues. The CDR3 reads CASSPRTRMENTEAFF. CDR3 DNA sequence: TGTGCCAGCTCACCTCGGACAAGGATGGAGAACACTGAAGCTTTCTTT.

In its sample, this clone was seen a few times. This chain connects TRBV5-1 to TRBJ2-7; D possibly corresponds to TRBD2 (5 bases). The CDR3 covers 12 residues. Trimming cost V 4 bases and J 4 bases, with 9 bases left between them. Germline V gene sequence: CDR1 SGHRS, CDR2 YFSETQ. The DNA of the CDR3 is TGCGCCAGCAGCCGCGAGGGTTACGAGCAGTACTTC. It yields the protein CASSREGYEQYF.

This chain joins TRBV6-7 and TRBJ2-5; 10 bases fit TRBD1. TRBV6-7 is sorted into the ORF group, with uncertain function. Trimming removed 6 bases from V and 4 bases from J; junction bases left unmatched: 8. This CDR3 contains 15 residues. CDR3 residues: CASSPPRDRGETQYF. The CDR3 DNA sequence: TGTGCCAGCAGCCCCCCCAGGGACAGGGGAGAGACCCAGTACTTC.

The gene calls are TRBV30 and TRBJ1-3; D gene uncertain. Trimming removed 0 bases from V and 0 bases from J, with 9 bases in between. Germline-derived CDR1 and CDR2 are GTSNPN and SVGIG (reference sequence). The CDR3 has 15 amino acids. The CDR3 region is CAWSVPRLSGNTIYF. The CDR3 DNA sequence: TGTGCCTGGAGTGTACCCCGCCTCTCTGGAAACACCATATATTTT.

The chain is built from TRBV30 and TRBJ1-1, with unresolved D. The germline V gene encodes CDR1 GTSNPN and CDR2 SVGIG (reference sequence). The CDR3 is made up of 14 amino acids. V lost 8 bases, J lost 3 bases, and 19 bases lay in between. The DNA for the CDR3 is TGTGCCGGCTTTGTTCAGGTTAGGTACACTGAAGCTTTCTTT. It specifies CAGFVQVRYTEAFF.

The V gene is TRBV7-2, the J gene TRBJ2-7; TRBD1 agrees at 7 bases. V trimming: 5 bases; J trimming: 5 bases; junction bases outside the gene matches: 15. Germline V CDR1 and CDR2: SGHTA, FQGNSA. CDR3 length equals 16 residues. CDR3 region: CASSPSDGTERNEQYF. DNA of the CDR3: TGTGCCAGCAGCCCATCGGATGGGACAGAGCGGAACGAGCAGTACTTC.

The CDR3 reads CASSFERGELFF. CDR3 nucleotide sequence: TGTGCCAGCAGCTTCGAGAGGGGGGAGCTGTTTTTT. This chain joins TRBV7-2 and TRBJ2-2; D unresolved. Germline CDR1 reads SGHTA; CDR2 reads FQGNSA. The V gene lost 3 bases and the J gene lost 8 bases, with 7 bases spanning the gap. There are 12 residues in the CDR3.

This clone was detected only a few times. The rearrangement joins TRBV30 to TRBJ1-1; no clear D. Germline values: CDR1 GTSNPN, CDR2 SVGIG (reference sequence). The ends were cut back, 8 bases at V and 5 bases at J, with 9 bases in the middle. This CDR3 contains 10 residues. This chain's CDR3 is CAGVWTEAFF. CDR3 coding DNA: TGTGCCGGGGTCTGGACTGAAGCTTTCTTT.